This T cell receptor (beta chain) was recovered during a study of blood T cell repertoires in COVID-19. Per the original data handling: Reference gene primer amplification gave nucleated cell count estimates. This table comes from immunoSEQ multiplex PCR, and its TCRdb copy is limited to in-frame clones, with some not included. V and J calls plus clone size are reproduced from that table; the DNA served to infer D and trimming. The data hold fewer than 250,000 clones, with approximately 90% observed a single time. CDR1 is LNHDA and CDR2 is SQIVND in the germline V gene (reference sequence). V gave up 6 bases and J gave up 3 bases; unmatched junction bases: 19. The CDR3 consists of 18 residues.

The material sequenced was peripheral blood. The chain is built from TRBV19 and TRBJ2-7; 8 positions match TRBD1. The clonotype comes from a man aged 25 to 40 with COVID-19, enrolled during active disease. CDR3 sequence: CASSRQGQALYPHYEQYF. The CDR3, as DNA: TGTGCCAGTAGCCGCCAGGGACAGGCTTTATACCCCCACTACGAGCAGTACTTC.